What follows are 10 T cell receptor beta chains derived from one specimen sequenced in a study of PD-L1 blockade in urothelial cancer. This table comes from immunoSEQ multiplex PCR, and its TCRdb copy is limited to in-frame clones, with some not included. The repertoire holds roughly 55,000 clones, with about 86% as singletons. Time point: pretreatment peripheral blood. The sequencing used PBMCs, collected around atezolizumab (anti-PD-L1) treatment. Receptors were obtained from a man in his 60s with urothelial cancer.

V is TRBV27 and J is TRBJ2-7; 7 bases match TRBD1. Germline CDR1 is MNHEY and CDR2 is SMNVEV (reference sequence). The CDR3 runs 18 residues. The ends lost 5 bases at V and 1 base at J; junction bases unmatched: 17. The CDR3 DNA is TGTGCCAGCAGTCCCCGAGCGGTGAGGGGGCTAATATCCTACGAGCAGTACTTC. It yields the protein CASSPRAVRGLISYEQYF.

The chain combines TRBV7-8 with TRBJ2-2; 8 bases align to TRBD1. CDR1 is SGHVS and CDR2 is FQNEAQ in the germline V gene. V trimming: 5 bases; J trimming: 2 bases; junction bases outside the gene matches: 10. The CDR3 runs 17 residues. CDR3 nucleotides: TGTGCCAGCAGCCAGGTTTCTGGACAGGGAAACACCGGGGAGCTGTTTTTT. Amino acid sequence: CASSQVSGQGNTGELFF.

The table lists this clone with a count of one. The chain recombines TRBV5-6 with TRBJ2-2, with D possibly being TRBD2 (6 bases). The length of the CDR3 is 14 residues. Trimming pared 5 bases from V and 1 base from J, leaving 9 bases between. Germline values: CDR1 SGHDT, CDR2 YYEEEE. The CDR3 bases are TGTGCCAGCAGGATGCGGGGGAACACCGGGGAGCTGTTTTTT. Protein: CASRMRGNTGELFF.

The chain links TRBV11-2 to TRBJ2-5; 8 bases align to TRBD2. Germline CDR1 SGHAT, CDR2 FQNNGV. The trim removed 5 bases at V and 1 base at J, leaving 12 bases unmatched. CDR3 length equals 17 residues. The CDR3 sequence: CASSLRGQAGGQETQYF. CDR3 in DNA: TGTGCCAGCAGCCTACGGGGTCAGGCGGGGGGCCAAGAGACCCAGTACTTC.

This rearrangement joins TRBV10-2 to TRBJ2-7; the D is unclear. Per germline, CDR1 WSHSY and CDR2 SAAADI. The CDR3 runs 12 residues. Trimming took off 2 bases at V and 3 bases at J, with 5 bases between the two ends. This chain's CDR3 is CASSEGGYEQYF. CDR3 sequence (DNA): TGCGCCAGCAGTGAGGGCGGCTACGAGCAGTACTTC.

The J gene is TRBJ2-3, the V gene TRBV29-1, with a tentative D call TRBD1 (6 bases). This CDR3 contains 12 residues. V was trimmed by 5 bases and J by 1 base, leaving 7 bases between them. Germline V CDR1 and CDR2: SQVTM, ANQGSEA. The CDR3 nucleotides are TGCAGCGTTTCAGGGGGCACAGATACGCAGTATTTT. Protein: CSVSGGTDTQYF.

The chain is built from TRBV19 and TRBJ2-3; D gene unclear. In germline, CDR1 is LNHDA, CDR2 SQIVND (reference sequence). This CDR3 comprises 12 residues. V lost 3 bases to trimming and J lost 8 bases, with 9 bases between them. Here the CDR3 DNA reads TGTGCCAGTAGTATCGCAGGATCTACGCAGTATTTT. Translating gives CASSIAGSTQYF.

The genes are TRBV2 and TRBJ2-5; 12 bases are a match to TRBD2. CDR3 size: 16 residues. V gave up 3 bases and J gave up 5 bases; unmatched junction bases: 7. Germline CDR1 and CDR2: SNHLY and FYNNEI. The DNA of the CDR3 is TGTGCCAGCAGTGATGCTAGCGGGAGGGGACGCGAGACCCAGTACTTC. Translated: CASSDASGRGRETQYF.

This clone was observed a handful of times. In DNA form, the CDR3 reads TGTGCCAGCAGTGACGGGACTAGAAACTACAATGAGCAGTTCTTC. Translation: CASSDGTRNYNEQFF. The rearrangement links TRBV6-4 to TRBJ2-1; 8 positions agree with TRBD2. Germline V gives CDR1 MRHNA, CDR2 SNTAGT. This CDR3 spans 15 amino acids. J lost 3 bases, V lost 2 bases, and 3 bases had no gene match.

This clone was observed a handful of times. J is TRBJ2-4 and V is TRBV7-3; TRBD2 might be the D (5 bases). Trimming pared 1 base from V and 0 bases from J, leaving 19 bases between. Germline V gene lookup returns CDR1 SGHTA and CDR2 FQGTGA. The CDR3 has 19 residues. The CDR3 DNA sequence: TGTGCCAGCAGCTTAAATAGACCGGCGGGCAGACTAGCCAAAAACATTCAGTACTTC. Protein sequence: CASSLNRPAGRLAKNIQYF. The entire variable domain, with the rest obtained from reference TRBV7-3 and TRBJ2-4, is as follows: GAGVSQTPSNKVTEKGKYVELRCDPISGHTALYWYRQSLGQGPEFLIYFQGTGAADDSGLPNDRFFAVRPEGSVSTLKIQRTERGDSAVYLCASSLNRPAGRLAKNIQYFGAGTRLSVL.